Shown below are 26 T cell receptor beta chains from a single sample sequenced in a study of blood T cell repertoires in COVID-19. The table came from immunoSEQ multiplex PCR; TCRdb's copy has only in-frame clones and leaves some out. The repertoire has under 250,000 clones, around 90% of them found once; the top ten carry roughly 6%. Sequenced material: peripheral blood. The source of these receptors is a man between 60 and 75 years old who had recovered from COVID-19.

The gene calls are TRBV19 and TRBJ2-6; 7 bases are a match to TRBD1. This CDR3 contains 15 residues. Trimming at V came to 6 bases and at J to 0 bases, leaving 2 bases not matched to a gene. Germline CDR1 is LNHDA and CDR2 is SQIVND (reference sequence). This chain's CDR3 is CASRGQSSGANVLTF. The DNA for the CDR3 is TGTGCCAGTAGGGGACAGAGCTCTGGGGCCAACGTCCTGACTTTC. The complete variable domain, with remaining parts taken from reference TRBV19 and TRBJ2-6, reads DGGITQSPKYLFRKEGQNVTLSCEQNLNHDAMYWYRQDPGQGLRLIYYSQIVNDFQKGDIAEGYSVSREKKESFPLTVTSAQKNPTAFYLCASRGQSSGANVLTFGAGSRLTVL.

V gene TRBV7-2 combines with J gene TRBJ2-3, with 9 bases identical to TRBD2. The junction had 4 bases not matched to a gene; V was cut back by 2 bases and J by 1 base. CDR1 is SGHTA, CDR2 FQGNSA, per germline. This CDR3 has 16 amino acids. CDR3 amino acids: CASSLQAGGGTDTQYF. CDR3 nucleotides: TGTGCCAGCAGCTTACAAGCGGGAGGCGGCACAGATACGCAGTATTTT.

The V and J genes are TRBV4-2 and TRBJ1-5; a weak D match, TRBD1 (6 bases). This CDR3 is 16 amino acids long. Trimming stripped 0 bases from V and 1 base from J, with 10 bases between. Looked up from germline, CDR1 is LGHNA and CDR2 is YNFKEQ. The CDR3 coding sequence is TGTGCCAGCAGCCAAGAGCGAGGGACAAGCAATCAGCCCCAGCATTTT. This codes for CASSQERGTSNQPQHF.

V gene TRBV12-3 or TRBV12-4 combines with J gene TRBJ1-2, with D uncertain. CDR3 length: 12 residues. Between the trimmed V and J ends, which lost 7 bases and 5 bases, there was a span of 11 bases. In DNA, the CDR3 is TGTGCCAGCACCTACCTCGGGTATGGCTACACCTTC. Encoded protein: CASTYLGYGYTF.

This chain's CDR3 is CASRTEESNQPQHF. The CDR3 coding sequence is TGTGCCAGTAGGACAGAGGAAAGCAATCAGCCCCAGCATTTT. The chain employs TRBV19 and TRBJ1-5, with D perhaps matching TRBD1 (5 bases). The CDR3 loop spans 14 amino acids. V was pared by 6 bases and J by 1 base, with 10 bases between. Per germline, CDR1 LNHDA and CDR2 SQIVND (reference sequence).

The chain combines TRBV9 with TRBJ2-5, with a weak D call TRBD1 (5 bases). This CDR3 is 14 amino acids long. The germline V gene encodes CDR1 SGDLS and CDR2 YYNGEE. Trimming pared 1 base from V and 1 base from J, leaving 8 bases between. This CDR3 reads CASSVSGFQETQYF. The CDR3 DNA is TGTGCCAGCAGCGTATCAGGGTTCCAAGAGACCCAGTACTTC.

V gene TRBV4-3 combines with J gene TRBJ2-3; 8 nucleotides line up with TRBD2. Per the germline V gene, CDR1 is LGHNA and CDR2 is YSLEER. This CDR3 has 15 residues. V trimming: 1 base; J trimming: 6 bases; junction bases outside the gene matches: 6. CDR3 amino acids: CASSQGGLVGDTQYF. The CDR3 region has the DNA TGCGCCAGCAGCCAAGGGGGACTAGTAGGTGATACGCAGTATTTT.

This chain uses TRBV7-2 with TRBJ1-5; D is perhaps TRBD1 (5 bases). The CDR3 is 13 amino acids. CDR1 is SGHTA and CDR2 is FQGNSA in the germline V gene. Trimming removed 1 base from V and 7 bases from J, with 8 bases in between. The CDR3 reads CASSLGGFQPQHF. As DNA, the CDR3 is TGTGCCAGCAGCTTAGGGGGCTTCCAGCCCCAGCATTTT.

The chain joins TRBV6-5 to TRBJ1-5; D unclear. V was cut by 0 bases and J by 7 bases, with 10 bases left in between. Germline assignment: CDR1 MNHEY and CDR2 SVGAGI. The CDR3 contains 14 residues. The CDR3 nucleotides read TGTGCCAGCAGTTACTCGAGAGGGAGGCAGCCCCAGCATTTT. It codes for CASSYSRGRQPQHF.

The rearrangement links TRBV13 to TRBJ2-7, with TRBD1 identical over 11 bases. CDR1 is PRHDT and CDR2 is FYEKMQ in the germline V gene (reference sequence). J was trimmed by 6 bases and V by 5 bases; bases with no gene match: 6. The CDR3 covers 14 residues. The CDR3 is CASSPRDRGSEQYF. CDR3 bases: TGTGCCAGCAGCCCCCGGGACAGGGGGAGCGAGCAGTACTTC.

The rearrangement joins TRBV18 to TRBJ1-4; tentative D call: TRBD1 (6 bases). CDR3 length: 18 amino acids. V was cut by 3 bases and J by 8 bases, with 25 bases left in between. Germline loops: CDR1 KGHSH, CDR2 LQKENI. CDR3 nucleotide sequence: TGTGCCAGCTCACCCACTTCCGGGACACCTTTCCCCAACGAAAAACTGTTTTTT. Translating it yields CASSPTSGTPFPNEKLFF.

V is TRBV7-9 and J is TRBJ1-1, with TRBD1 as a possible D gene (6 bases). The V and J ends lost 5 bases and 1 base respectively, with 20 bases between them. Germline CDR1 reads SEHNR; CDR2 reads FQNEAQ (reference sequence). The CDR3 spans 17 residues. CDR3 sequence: CASSKSTGTAENTEAFF. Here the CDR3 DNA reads TGTGCCAGCAGCAAATCTACAGGGACGGCGGAGAACACTGAAGCTTTCTTT.

CDR3 DNA: TGCAGCGCCCAGGTCAAATGGGAGACCCAGTACTTC. Translated, it gives CSAQVKWETQYF. The V and J genes are TRBV29-1 and TRBJ2-5; D unresolved. V dropped 7 bases and J dropped 5 bases, with 14 bases sitting between them. Looked up from germline, CDR1 is SQVTM and CDR2 is ANQGSEA. The CDR3 consists of 12 residues.

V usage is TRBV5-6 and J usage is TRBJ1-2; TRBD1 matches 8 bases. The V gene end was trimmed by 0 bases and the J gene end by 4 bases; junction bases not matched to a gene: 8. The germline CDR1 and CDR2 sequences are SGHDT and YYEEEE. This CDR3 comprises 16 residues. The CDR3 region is CASSLASGTGLYGYTF. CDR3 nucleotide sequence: TGTGCCAGCAGCTTGGCCAGCGGGACAGGACTCTATGGCTACACCTTC.

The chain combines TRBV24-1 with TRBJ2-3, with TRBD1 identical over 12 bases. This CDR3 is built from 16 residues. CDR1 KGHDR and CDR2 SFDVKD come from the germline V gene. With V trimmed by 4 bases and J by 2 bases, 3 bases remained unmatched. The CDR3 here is CATSEGTGGNTDTQYF. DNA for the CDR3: TGTGCCACCAGTGAAGGGACAGGGGGCAACACAGATACGCAGTATTTT.

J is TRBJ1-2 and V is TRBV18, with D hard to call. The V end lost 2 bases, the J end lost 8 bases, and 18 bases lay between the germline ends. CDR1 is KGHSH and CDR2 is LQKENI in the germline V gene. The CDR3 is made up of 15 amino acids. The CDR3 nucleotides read TGTGCCAGCTCACCATTGGCCGGAACTTTGGAGGGCTACACCTTC. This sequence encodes CASSPLAGTLEGYTF. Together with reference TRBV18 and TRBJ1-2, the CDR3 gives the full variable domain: NAGVMQNPRHLVRRRGQEARLRCSPMKGHSHVYWYRQLPEEGLKFMVYLQKENIIDESGMPKERFSAEFPKEGPSILRIQQVVRGDSAAYFCASSPLAGTLEGYTFGSGTRLTVV.

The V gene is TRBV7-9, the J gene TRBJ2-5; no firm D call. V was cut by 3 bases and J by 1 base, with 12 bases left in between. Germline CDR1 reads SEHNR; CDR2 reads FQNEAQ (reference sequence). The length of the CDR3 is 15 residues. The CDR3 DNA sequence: TGTGCCAGCAGCTTGCTTCTGGCTAGCCAAGAGACCCAGTACTTC. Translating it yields CASSLLLASQETQYF. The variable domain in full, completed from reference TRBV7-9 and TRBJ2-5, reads DTGVSQNPRHKITKRGQNVTFRCDPISEHNRLYWYRQTLGQGPEFLTYFQNEAQLEKSRLLSDRFSAERPKGSFSTLEIQRTEQGDSAMYLCASSLLLASQETQYFGPGTRLLVL.

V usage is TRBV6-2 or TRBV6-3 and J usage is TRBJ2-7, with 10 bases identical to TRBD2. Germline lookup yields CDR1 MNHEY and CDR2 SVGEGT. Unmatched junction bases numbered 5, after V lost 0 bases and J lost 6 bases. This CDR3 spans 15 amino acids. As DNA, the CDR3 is TGTGCCAGCAGTTACTCCCAAAGGACTAGCGGCGAGCAGTACTTC. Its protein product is CASSYSQRTSGEQYF.

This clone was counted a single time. CDR3 in amino acids: CSVASGTGTDTQYF. In DNA, the CDR3 is TGCAGCGTTGCTAGCGGGACTGGCACAGATACGCAGTATTTT. V gene TRBV29-1 combines with J gene TRBJ2-3; 9 nucleotides line up with TRBD2. Germline V gene lookup returns CDR1 SQVTM and CDR2 ANQGSEA. V trimming: 4 bases; J trimming: 1 base; junction bases outside the gene matches: 3. This CDR3 is built from 14 residues.

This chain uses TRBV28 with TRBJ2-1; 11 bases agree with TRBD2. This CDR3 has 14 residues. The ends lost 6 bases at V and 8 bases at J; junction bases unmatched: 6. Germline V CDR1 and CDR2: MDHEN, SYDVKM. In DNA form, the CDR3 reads TGTGCCAGCAGACCTCTAGCGGGAGGTTATGAGCAGTTCTTC. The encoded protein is CASRPLAGGYEQFF.

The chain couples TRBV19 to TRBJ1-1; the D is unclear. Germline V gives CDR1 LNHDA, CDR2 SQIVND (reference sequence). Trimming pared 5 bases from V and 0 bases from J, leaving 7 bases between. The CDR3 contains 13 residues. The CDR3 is CASSVDLNTEAFF. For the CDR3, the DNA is TGTGCCAGTAGTGTTGACTTGAACACTGAAGCTTTCTTT.

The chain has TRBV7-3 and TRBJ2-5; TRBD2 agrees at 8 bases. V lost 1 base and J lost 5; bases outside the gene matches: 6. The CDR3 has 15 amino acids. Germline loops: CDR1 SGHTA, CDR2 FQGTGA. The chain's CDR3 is CASSLMAGGRETQYF. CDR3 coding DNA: TGTGCCAGCAGCTTAATGGCGGGAGGTCGGGAGACCCAGTACTTC.

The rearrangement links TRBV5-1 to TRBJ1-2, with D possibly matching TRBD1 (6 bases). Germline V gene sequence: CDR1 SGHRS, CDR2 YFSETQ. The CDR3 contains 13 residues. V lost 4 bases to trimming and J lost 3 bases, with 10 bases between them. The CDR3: CASSPDSYYGYTF. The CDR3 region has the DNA TGCGCCAGCAGCCCGGACAGTTACTATGGCTACACCTTC. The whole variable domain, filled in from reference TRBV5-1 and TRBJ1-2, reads KAGVTQTPRYLIKTRGQQVTLSCSPISGHRSVSWYQQTPGQGLQFLFEYFSETQRNKGNFPGRFSGRQFSNSRSEMNVSTLELGDSALYLCASSPDSYYGYTFGSGTRLTVV.

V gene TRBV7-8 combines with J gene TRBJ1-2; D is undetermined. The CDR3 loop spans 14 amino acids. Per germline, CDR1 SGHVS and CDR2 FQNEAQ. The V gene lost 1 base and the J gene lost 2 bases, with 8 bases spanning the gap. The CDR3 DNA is TGTGCCAGCAGCTTAGGAAGCTCGAACTATGGCTACACCTTC. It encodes CASSLGSSNYGYTF. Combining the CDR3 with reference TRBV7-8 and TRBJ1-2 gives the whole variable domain GAGVSQSPRYKVAKRGQDVALRCDPISGHVSLFWYQQALGQGPEFLTYFQNEAQLDKSGLPSDRFFAERPEGSVSTLKIQRTQQEDSAVYLCASSLGSSNYGYTFGSGTRLTVV.

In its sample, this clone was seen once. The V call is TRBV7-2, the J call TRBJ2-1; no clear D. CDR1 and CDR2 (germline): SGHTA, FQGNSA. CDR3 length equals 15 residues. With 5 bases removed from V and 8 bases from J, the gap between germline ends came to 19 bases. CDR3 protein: CASSLIGFAGDEQFF. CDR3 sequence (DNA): TGTGCCAGCAGCCTAATTGGGTTTGCAGGCGATGAGCAGTTCTTC.

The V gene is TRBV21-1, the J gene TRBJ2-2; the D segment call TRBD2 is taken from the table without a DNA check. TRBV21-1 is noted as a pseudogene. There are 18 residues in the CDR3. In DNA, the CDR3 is TGTGCCAGCAACCAAAGGACTAGCGGGAGGGCCAACACCGGGGAGCTGTTTTTT. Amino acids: CASNQRTSGRANTGELFF.